Shown below are 25 T cell receptor beta chains from a single sample sequenced in a study of regulatory T cells in long-lasting Graves disease. Stated time point: newly diagnosed GD, antithyroid drugs for less than 3 months. From RNA extracted from PBMCs, the TCR library was made. Researchers made TCR beta libraries by using iRepertoire HTBI primers and running Arm-PCR on CDR3 regions. TCRdb analysed the multiplex PCR reads with MiXCR anew, one entry per CDR3 protein. The repertoire consists of about 520,000 distinct CDR3 sequences, with about 12% occurring once and the leading ten covering about 8.3%. The sample was also reused in another study, on T cells in Graves' hyperthyroidism and ophthalmopathy.

This material consisted of peripheral blood mononuclear cells (PBMCs), taken at new diagnosis, from a patient treated with antithyroid drugs. Receptors were obtained from a woman in her 30s with Graves disease.

This clonotype was recorded many times. The chain has TRBV19 and TRBJ1-6; 9 bases are a match to TRBD1. J lost 8 bases, V lost 2 bases, and 4 bases had no gene match. Germline loops: CDR1 LNHDA, CDR2 SQIVND (reference sequence). This CDR3 is built from 15 residues. The CDR3 is CASSIRTGADSPLHF. The CDR3 DNA follows: TGTGCCAGTAGTATAAGGACAGGGGCGGATTCACCCCTCCACTTT.

This clonotype was counted many times. At one of its ends the junction is not consistent with the germline gene, which may arise from a read error. The chain links TRBV28 to TRBJ2-7; the D gene is possibly TRBD2 (5 bases). CDR3 length equals 12 residues. Germline values: CDR1 MDHEN, CDR2 SYDVKM. CDR3 residues: CASSLGSYGQYF. CDR3 DNA sequence: TGTGCCAGCAGTCTTGGGAGTTACGGGCAGTACTTC.

Points on this clonotype: An end of the junction does not agree with germline; a read error may underlie this. The genes are TRBV10-3 and TRBJ1-1; D is undetermined. The CDR3 spans 11 residues. CDR1 and CDR2 from the germline V gene are ENHRY and SYGVKD. Written as DNA, the CDR3 is TGTGCCAAGGCGGGAGCGCCTGAAGCTTTCTTC. The encoded protein is CAKAGAPEAFF.

This clonotype was seen ten or more times. The J gene is TRBJ2-7, the V gene TRBV9; perhaps D is TRBD1 or TRBD2 (5 bases each). The CDR3 has 15 residues. Germline V gene data show CDR1 as SGDLS and CDR2 as YYNGEE. Deletions cut 0 bases from V and 2 bases from J, with 12 bases between. This CDR3 reads CASSVAQGEAYEQYF. For the CDR3, the DNA is TGTGCCAGCAGCGTAGCTCAGGGAGAGGCCTACGAGCAGTACTTC.

As concerns this clonotype: A far larger clone lies a single base away; this is likely a read error. This sequence joins TRBV11-2 and TRBJ2-7; unclear D gene. The V gene's germline CDR1 is SGHAT and CDR2 FQNNGV. CDR3 length equals 14 residues. V lost 0 bases, J lost 7 bases, and 13 bases lay in between. CDR3 sequence reads: CASSLDWSGDEQYF. For the CDR3, the DNA is TGTGCCAGCAGCTTAGATTGGAGTGGGGATGAGCAGTACTTC.

The chain joins TRBV25-1 to TRBJ1-4; 9 positions match TRBD1. V trimming: 4 bases; J trimming: 6 bases; junction bases outside the gene matches: 9. The germline V gene encodes CDR1 MGHDK and CDR2 SYGVNS. The CDR3 consists of 16 residues. CDR3 DNA: TGTGCCAGCAGTGCGGGGACAGGGTCGGCTTATGAAAAACTGTTTTTT. As protein: CASSAGTGSAYEKLFF.

In its sample, this clonotype was seen a few times. The rearrangement uses TRBV6-1 and TRBJ2-7; 7 bases align to TRBD1. This CDR3 spans 15 amino acids. Germline CDR1 MNHNS, CDR2 SASEGT. V shed 6 bases, J shed 0 bases, and the junction held 8 bases outside the gene matches. CDR3 residues: CASSPQGQTSYEQYF. The CDR3 coding sequence is TGTGCCAGCAGCCCCCAGGGACAGACCTCCTACGAGCAGTACTTC.

This clonotype was observed many times. The chain is built from TRBV18 and TRBJ2-5; D remains ambiguous. This CDR3 has 13 amino acids. The germline V gene has CDR1 KGHSH and CDR2 LQKENI. Trimming took off 2 bases at V and 4 bases at J, with 8 bases between the two ends. For the CDR3, the DNA is TGTGCCAGCTCACCAGTCCATCCAGAGACCCAGTACTTC. Its translation: CASSPVHPETQYF.

At least ten counts were recorded for this clonotype. The chain recombines TRBV6-1 with TRBJ2-2; no definite D call. From germline, CDR1 is MNHNS and CDR2 SASEGT. V was shortened by 0 bases and J by 7 bases, with 12 bases between the two germline ends. The length of the CDR3 is 15 residues. The DNA for the CDR3 is TGTGCCAGCAGTGAAGCGCTTAATGTAGTCGGGGAGCTGTTTTTT. Encoded protein: CASSEALNVVGELFF.

In this sample, this clonotype turned up a few times. The CDR3 loop reads CASTPGTGSKKLFF. In nucleotides, the CDR3 is TGTGCCAGCACCCCCGGGACAGGGTCCAAAAAACTGTTTTTT. The chain couples TRBV28 to TRBJ1-4, with 9 bases identical to TRBD1. In germline, CDR1 is MDHEN, CDR2 SYDVKM. The CDR3 loop spans 14 amino acids. The J segment lost 9 bases and the V segment lost 7 bases, leaving 9 bases of the junction unmatched.

This clonotype came up a few times. The CDR3 reads CASSFGTGSLETQYF. The CDR3 bases are TGTGCCAGCAGCTTCGGGACAGGCAGCTTAGAGACCCAGTACTTC. The chain is built from TRBV9 and TRBJ2-5, with 8 bases aligning to TRBD1. The germline gives CDR1 SGDLS, CDR2 YYNGEE. With V trimmed by 4 bases and J by 4 bases, 9 bases remained unmatched. The CDR3 spans 15 residues.

The rearrangement uses TRBV30 and TRBJ2-7; 10 bases agree with TRBD2. CDR1 and CDR2 from the germline V gene are GTSNPN and SVGIG (reference sequence). The length of the CDR3 is 15 residues. J gave up 0 bases and V 0 bases, and 2 bases lay outside the gene matches. CDR3 in amino acids: CAWSVSGRSSYEQYF. As DNA, the CDR3 is TGTGCCTGGAGTGTTAGCGGGAGGAGCTCCTACGAGCAGTACTTC.

This chain connects TRBV10-3 to TRBJ2-5; the D is unclear. This CDR3 is 14 amino acids long. Germline-derived CDR1 and CDR2 are ENHRY and SYGVKD. V lost 2 bases and J 0 bases, leaving 7 bases between the germline ends. CDR3 protein: CAISETGHQETQYF. The CDR3, as DNA: TGTGCCATCAGTGAGACCGGACACCAAGAGACCCAGTACTTC.

In its sample, this clonotype was seen many times. This CDR3 is CASSILSRGMNTEAFF. CDR3 coding DNA: TGTGCCAGTAGTATACTCTCGCGGGGAATGAACACTGAAGCTTTCTTT. The V call is TRBV19, the J call TRBJ1-1; D gene unclear. Germline CDR1 reads LNHDA; CDR2 reads SQIVND (reference sequence). This CDR3 comprises 16 residues. Trimming removed 2 bases at V and 0 bases at J, with 13 bases between.

Ten or more counts support this clonotype. The chain recombines TRBV2 with TRBJ2-7; TRBD2 agrees at 7 bases. CDR3 length: 15 residues. Germline V lookup: CDR1 SNHLY, CDR2 FYNNEI. After removal of 6 bases from V and 3 bases from J, the junction contained 11 bases not matched to a gene. The CDR3, as DNA: TGTGCCAGCAGCCACATTACCGGACTAGACTACGAGCAGTACTTC. Translating gives CASSHITGLDYEQYF.

Turning to this clonotype: The junction does not match germline at one end; this may be a read error. The CDR3 spells CASSDSRLRETQYF. CDR3 sequence (DNA): TGTGCCAGCAGCGACTCCCGGCTGCGAGAGACCCAGTACTTC. This chain connects TRBV6-4 to TRBJ2-5, with no clear D. Germline CDR1 is MRHNA and CDR2 is SNTAGT. CDR3 size: 14 residues.

This clonotype was picked up many times. J is TRBJ2-7 and V is TRBV20-1; perhaps TRBD1 as D (5 bases). The CDR3 totals 14 residues. From germline, CDR1 is DFQATT and CDR2 SNEGSKA (reference sequence). V lost 3 bases, J lost 0 bases, and 12 bases lay in between. The CDR3 region is CSASDRQTSYEQYF. Here the CDR3 DNA reads TGCAGTGCTAGTGACAGACAAACCTCCTACGAGCAGTACTTC.

On this clonotype: One end of the junction is discordant with germline, which a read error may explain. The chain employs TRBV5-1 and TRBJ2-7; D gene unclear. Per germline, CDR1 SGHRS and CDR2 YFSETQ. This CDR3 contains 15 residues. The CDR3 reads CASSQKTGEGNEQCF. The CDR3 nucleotides are TGCGCCAGCAGCCAGAAGACTGGGGAAGGGAACGAGCAGTGCTTC.

This clonotype was observed many times. The gene calls are TRBV27 and TRBJ2-7; 8 bases are a match to TRBD1. Germline assignment: CDR1 MNHEY and CDR2 SMNVEV (reference sequence). With 5 bases clipped from V and 4 bases from J, the junction kept 13 bases outside the gene matches. The CDR3 consists of 16 residues. The DNA of the CDR3 is TGTGCCAGCAGTCCCTCCAGATTCAGGGGGCGGTACGAGCAGTACTTC. It translates to CASSPSRFRGRYEQYF.

The table lists this clonotype with many counts. V is TRBV20-1 and J is TRBJ1-1; D remains ambiguous. This CDR3 has 13 amino acids. The V gene's germline CDR1 is DFQATT and CDR2 SNEGSKA (reference sequence). The V end was cut by 3 bases, the J end by 1 base, with 9 bases between. In nucleotides, the CDR3 is TGCAGTGCTAGTGGGGTTACGAACACTGAAGCTTTCTTT. Translated, it gives CSASGVTNTEAFF.

Notes on this clonotype: The junction departs from the called germline gene at one end, perhaps through a read error. This chain links TRBV20-1 with TRBJ2-1, with 13 bases that match TRBD2. This CDR3 is 14 amino acids long. Germline V gene lookup returns CDR1 DFQATT and CDR2 SNEGSKA (reference sequence). In nucleotides, the CDR3 is TGCAGTGCTAGAGAACTAGCGGGAGGGAATGAGCACTTCTTC. Encoded protein: CSARELAGGNEHFF.

This clonotype was seen only once. The rearrangement joins TRBV7-9 to TRBJ2-7, with D possibly being TRBD1 (5 bases). Germline CDR1 and CDR2: SEHNR and FQNEAQ (reference sequence). The V and J ends lost 10 bases and 3 bases respectively, with 19 bases between them. This CDR3 contains 14 residues. CDR3 DNA: TGTGCCACCCACCTAGACAGCGACCTCTACGAGCAGTACTTC. This codes for CATHLDSDLYEQYF. Complete variable domain (other parts from reference TRBV7-9 and TRBJ2-7): DTGVSQNPRHKITKRGQNVTFRCDPISEHNRLYWYRQTLGQGPEFLTYFQNEAQLEKSRLLSDRFSAERPKGSFSTLEIQRTEQGDSAMYLCATHLDSDLYEQYFGPGTRLTVT.

Ten or more counts support this clonotype. The chain couples TRBV6-5 to TRBJ2-2, with D perhaps TRBD1 (5 bases). V was shortened by 0 bases and J by 7 bases, with 9 bases between the two germline ends. This CDR3 is built from 14 residues. Germline values: CDR1 MNHEY, CDR2 SVGAGI. DNA for the CDR3: TGTGCCAGCAGTTACTCCAGGGTCGGCGGGGAGCTGTTTTTT. Protein: CASSYSRVGGELFF.

This clonotype was observed at least ten times. This chain joins TRBV12-3 or TRBV12-4 and TRBJ1-2; 8 nucleotides align to TRBD1. The V and J ends lost 5 bases and 1 base, in that order; junction bases with no gene match: 6. This CDR3 spans 15 amino acids. CDR3 residues: CASSPYRGSNYGYTF. The CDR3 bases are TGTGCCAGCAGTCCGTACAGGGGGAGTAACTATGGCTACACCTTC.

This clonotype was seen ten or more times. This chain links TRBV28 with TRBJ2-2, with 10 bases lining up with TRBD2. Germline values: CDR1 MDHEN, CDR2 SYDVKM. The CDR3 extends over 17 amino acids. V trimming: 3 bases; J trimming: 3 bases; junction bases outside the gene matches: 7. The CDR3 sequence: CASSFGLAGVDTGELFF. DNA of the CDR3: TGTGCCAGCAGTTTTGGGCTAGCGGGAGTCGACACCGGGGAGCTGTTTTTT. Based on the CDR3 plus reference TRBV28 and TRBJ2-2, the full variable domain is DVKVTQSSRYLVKRTGEKVFLECVQDMDHENMFWYRQDPGLGLRLIYFSYDVKMKEKGDIPEGYSVSREKKERFSLILESASTNQTSMYLCASSFGLAGVDTGELFFGEGSRLTVL.